These 30 T cell receptor beta chains were sequenced from one sample in a study of cytomegalovirus exposure and HLA in healthy donors. The PCR was carried out with 60 Vbeta primers and 13 Jbeta primers. Sequencing used immunoSEQ multiplex PCR; TCRdb keeps in-frame clones, though not all of them. The table records about 160,000 clones, around 84% of them present only once. Sample: PBMCs. These receptors all stem from a man aged 45 to 65 in good health and CMV-seropositive.

The rearrangement uses TRBV4-2 and TRBJ1-1; maybe TRBD1 (5 bases). Trimming stripped 3 bases from V and 2 bases from J, with 13 bases between. The CDR3 is 15 amino acids. Germline CDR1 LGHNA, CDR2 YNFKEQ. The CDR3 reads CASSQRQQKNTEAFF. Written as DNA, the CDR3 is TGTGCCAGCAGCCAGAGACAGCAAAAAAACACTGAAGCTTTCTTT.

This clone turned up a few times. The chain has TRBV18 and TRBJ1-3; TRBD1 matches 8 bases. With 3 bases clipped from V and 0 bases from J, the junction kept 1 base outside the gene matches. This CDR3 spans 15 amino acids. Germline V lookup: CDR1 KGHSH, CDR2 LQKENI. The CDR3 DNA is TGTGCCAGCTCACCCACAGGGGGCTCTGGAAACACCATATATTTT. This translates into CASSPTGGSGNTIYF.

This clone came up once. J is TRBJ1-4 and V is TRBV5-1; tentative D call: TRBD1 (5 bases). V lost 4 bases and J lost 0, with 10 bases in between. The CDR3 runs 15 residues. CDR1 SGHRS and CDR2 YFSETQ come from the germline V gene. CDR3 amino acids: CASSTTGATNEKLFF. CDR3 DNA: TGCGCCAGCAGCACCACAGGTGCAACTAATGAAAAACTGTTTTTT.

CDR3 in DNA: TGTGCCATCAGTGAGTCCCTAGCCCCCGGGGAGCTGTTTTTT. Translation: CAISESLAPGELFF. The chain couples TRBV10-3 to TRBJ2-2; perhaps TRBD2 as D (5 bases). Trimming pared 0 bases from V and 6 bases from J, leaving 8 bases between. Germline CDR1 ENHRY, CDR2 SYGVKD. The CDR3 loop spans 14 amino acids.

This clone appeared a few times. The chain combines TRBV4-2 with TRBJ1-5, with D hard to call. The germline V gene has CDR1 LGHNA and CDR2 YNFKEQ. The CDR3 extends over 17 amino acids. V was clipped by 0 bases and J by 5 bases, with 17 bases between them. Here the CDR3 reads CASSQDEGGGHHQPQHF. The DNA for the CDR3 is TGTGCCAGCAGCCAAGATGAAGGAGGAGGGCATCATCAGCCCCAGCATTTT.

The chain recombines TRBV10-1 with TRBJ2-3; maybe TRBD1 (6 bases). The V and J ends lost 0 bases and 1 base respectively, with 8 bases between them. The germline CDR1 and CDR2 sequences are WNHNN and SYGVQD (reference sequence). The CDR3 has 15 amino acids. For the CDR3, the DNA is TGCGCCAGCAGTGAGTCAGGGGGAGGCACAGATACGCAGTATTTT. Protein sequence: CASSESGGGTDTQYF.

The chain carries TRBV9 and TRBJ2-2; TRBD2 matches 10 bases. CDR1 SGDLS and CDR2 YYNGEE come from the germline V gene. This CDR3 region has 16 residues. V shed 0 bases and J 7 bases; nucleotides not matched to a gene: 6. The CDR3 nucleotides are TGTGCCAGCAGCGTAGGGAGCGGGAGGGCCGGCGGGGAGCTGTTTTTT. Amino acids: CASSVGSGRAGGELFF.

The chain couples TRBV7-9 to TRBJ1-6; 8 positions agree with TRBD1. The germline V gene has CDR1 SEHNR and CDR2 FQNEAQ (reference sequence). The CDR3 is made up of 15 amino acids. The ends lost 5 bases at V and 7 bases at J; junction bases unmatched: 7. Here the CDR3 reads CASSQWTGQNSPLHF. Written as DNA, the CDR3 is TGTGCCAGCAGCCAATGGACAGGGCAGAATTCACCCCTCCACTTT.

J is TRBJ2-2 and V is TRBV5-6; 11 bases fit TRBD2. V was pared by 4 bases and J by 6 bases, with 5 bases of the junction left unmatched. The CDR3 has 15 amino acids. Germline CDR1 SGHDT, CDR2 YYEEEE. CDR3 region: CASSQTGLAAGELFF. CDR3 nucleotide sequence: TGTGCCAGCAGCCAAACGGGACTAGCGGCCGGGGAGCTGTTTTTT.

The genes are TRBV5-1 and TRBJ2-2; 15 nucleotides align to TRBD2. V lost 4 bases to trimming and J lost 2 bases; unmatched junction nucleotides: 3. This CDR3 is built from 17 residues. Germline CDR1 is SGHRS and CDR2 is YFSETQ. The CDR3 DNA reads TGCGCCAGCAGCCCGGGACTAGCGGGAGGCAACACCGGGGAGCTGTTTTTT. It specifies CASSPGLAGGNTGELFF.

J is TRBJ2-1 and V is TRBV28, with D possibly being TRBD1 (6 bases). This CDR3 comprises 14 residues. Trimming shortened V by 11 bases and J by 5 bases, and 19 bases separated the two germline ends. CDR1 MDHEN and CDR2 SYDVKM come from the germline V gene. Written as DNA, the CDR3 is TGTGCCCACCAGGGGCTGGGGGTAGACAATGAGCAGTTCTTC. It codes for CAHQGLGVDNEQFF.

V gene TRBV7-9 combines with J gene TRBJ2-1; 12 nucleotides agree with TRBD2. V shed 5 bases, J shed 9 bases, and the junction held 5 bases outside the gene matches. The CDR3 length is 14 residues. CDR1 and CDR2 (germline): SEHNR, FQNEAQ (reference sequence). This CDR3 reads CASSNLAGGREQFF. In DNA, the CDR3 is TGTGCCAGCAGCAACCTAGCGGGGGGGCGTGAGCAGTTCTTC.

This chain joins TRBV4-2 and TRBJ2-5, with D maybe TRBD2 (6 bases). Germline CDR1 reads LGHNA; CDR2 reads YNFKEQ. Trimming removed 4 bases at V and 2 bases at J, with 14 bases between. The CDR3 runs to 15 residues. This CDR3 is CASSPWTGGQETQYF. DNA for the CDR3: TGTGCCAGCAGCCCATGGACCGGAGGGCAAGAGACCCAGTACTTC.

This chain uses TRBV7-3 with TRBJ2-1; D might be TRBD2 (7 bases). V was pared by 1 base and J by 3 bases, with 16 bases between. The germline CDR1 and CDR2 sequences are SGHTA and FQGTGA. The CDR3 is 17 amino acids. The DNA of the CDR3 is TGTGCCAGCAGCTTAAGGGCGGGCGGGGGCCTCTACAATGAGCAGTTCTTC. Amino acid sequence: CASSLRAGGGLYNEQFF.

The chain uses TRBV4-1 and TRBJ2-7; the D gene is possibly TRBD2 (6 bases). The CDR3 spans 19 residues. Germline CDR1 and CDR2: MGHRA and YSYEKL. V was pared by 0 bases and J by 3 bases, with 24 bases between. CDR3: CASSQDVLDPASEFYEQYF. CDR3 DNA: TGCGCCAGCAGCCAAGATGTTTTGGATCCGGCTAGCGAGTTCTACGAGCAGTACTTC.

J is TRBJ1-2 and V is TRBV2; 9 nucleotides align to TRBD1. The CDR3 loop spans 14 amino acids. Germline CDR1 reads SNHLY; CDR2 reads FYNNEI. V was pared by 3 bases and J by 13 bases, with 12 bases of the junction left unmatched. For the CDR3, the DNA is TGTGCCAGCAGTGACACCGGGACAGGGTCTTTAGGCACCTTC. Translated, it gives CASSDTGTGSLGTF.

The rearrangement uses TRBV9 and TRBJ2-3; 10 nucleotides line up with TRBD2. This CDR3 spans 15 amino acids. CDR1 is SGDLS, CDR2 YYNGEE, per germline. V lost 5 bases and J lost 0; bases outside the gene matches: 3. CDR3 in amino acids: CASSETSGSTDTQYF. As DNA, the CDR3 is TGTGCCAGCAGTGAGACTAGCGGGAGCACAGATACGCAGTATTTT.

V usage is TRBV4-1 and J usage is TRBJ2-7; 11 nucleotides align to TRBD1. Germline assignment: CDR1 MGHRA and CDR2 YSYEKL. The CDR3 contains 17 residues. With V trimmed by 0 bases and J by 2 bases, 6 bases remained unmatched. CDR3 DNA sequence: TGCGCCAGCAGCCAAGATCTGGTGGGACAGGGGGCCTACGAGCAGTACTTC. Its translation is CASSQDLVGQGAYEQYF.

As concerns this clone: Compared with germline, one end of the junction differs, possibly owing to a read error. The J gene is TRBJ2-5, the V gene TRBV7-7; perhaps TRBD2 as D (6 bases). This CDR3 has 15 amino acids. Germline loops: CDR1 SSHAT, CDR2 FNYEAQ (reference sequence). The CDR3 DNA reads as TGTGCTAGCAGCTTAGCGCGGAGGGCCCAAGAGACCCAGTACTTC. It yields the protein CASSLARRAQETQYF.

This clone was seen a handful of times. The CDR3 bases are TGTGCCAGCAGCTTTGGAGGGACCGGGGAGCTGTTTTTT. This translates into CASSFGGTGELFF. The rearrangement uses TRBV7-3 and TRBJ2-2; tentatively, D is TRBD2 (6 bases). This CDR3 comprises 13 residues. Trimming took off 3 bases at V and 5 bases at J, with 7 bases between the two ends. Germline CDR1 is SGHTA and CDR2 is FQGTGA. Complete variable domain (other parts from reference TRBV7-3 and TRBJ2-2): GAGVSQTPSNKVTEKGKYVELRCDPISGHTALYWYRQSLGQGPEFLIYFQGTGAADDSGLPNDRFFAVRPEGSVSTLKIQRTERGDSAVYLCASSFGGTGELFFGEGSRLTVL.

This chain uses TRBV4-2 with TRBJ2-5; 12 bases are a match to TRBD2. The V gene end was trimmed by 4 bases and the J gene end by 7 bases; junction bases not matched to a gene: 7. Germline CDR1 reads LGHNA; CDR2 reads YNFKEQ. The CDR3 has 15 residues. CDR3 DNA sequence: TGTGCCAGCAGCCCCCGACTAGCGGGAGAGGGGACCCAGTACTTC. Amino acids: CASSPRLAGEGTQYF.

Only one count was recorded for this clone. This sequence joins TRBV5-5 and TRBJ1-4, with D maybe TRBD1 (6 bases). Germline CDR1 is SGHKS and CDR2 is YYEKEE (reference sequence). The length of the CDR3 is 14 residues. Trimming took 3 bases from V and 4 from J, leaving 10 bases between them. This CDR3 reads CASSSGQLNEKLFF. For the CDR3, the DNA is TGTGCCAGCAGCTCCGGACAGCTTAATGAAAAACTGTTTTTT.

The V gene is TRBV6-1, the J gene TRBJ1-1; D is uncertain. The CDR3 is 13 residues long. The ends were cut back, 5 bases at V and 5 bases at J, with 12 bases in the middle. Germline CDR1 and CDR2: MNHNS and SASEGT. The CDR3 reads CASSPAWETEAFF. The CDR3 coding sequence is TGTGCCAGCAGTCCGGCGTGGGAGACTGAAGCTTTCTTT.

V and J are TRBV25-1 and TRBJ1-4, with D unresolved. The CDR3 has 17 residues. V gave up 3 bases and J gave up 3 bases, with 17 bases separating them. Germline V gene lookup returns CDR1 MGHDK and CDR2 SYGVNS. The CDR3 spells CASSDLLRGAANEKLFF. The CDR3 DNA reads as TGTGCCAGCAGTGATCTCCTTCGGGGTGCGGCTAATGAAAAACTGTTTTTT.

This clone showed up many times. In nucleotides, the CDR3 is TGTGCCAGCACACAACTAGCGGGGTTAGATACGCAGTATTTT. Protein product: CASTQLAGLDTQYF. The chain recombines TRBV2 with TRBJ2-3; 10 bases line up with TRBD2. This CDR3 comprises 14 residues. Losses at the gene ends were 7 bases for V and 5 bases for J; bases not matched to a gene: 6. CDR1 and CDR2 (germline): SNHLY, FYNNEI. Full variable domain (remainder filled in from reference TRBV2 and TRBJ2-3): EPEVTQTPSHQVTQMGQEVILRCVPISNHLYFYWYRQILGQKVEFLVSFYNNEISEKSEIFDDQFSVERPDGSNFTLKIRSTKLEDSAMYFCASTQLAGLDTQYFGPGTRLTVL.

This clone has a single count. The rearrangement uses TRBV4-1 and TRBJ2-3; possibly TRBD2 for D (5 bases). V lost 0 bases and J 7 bases, leaving 8 bases between the germline ends. This CDR3 region has 13 residues. Germline CDR1 reads MGHRA; CDR2 reads YSYEKL. The CDR3 loop reads CASSQDLDYTQYF. The CDR3 DNA reads TGCGCCAGCAGCCAAGACCTGGACTATACGCAGTATTTT.

This sequence joins TRBV9 and TRBJ1-4, with D maybe TRBD1 (5 bases). The CDR3 extends over 15 amino acids. The germline CDR1 and CDR2 sequences are SGDLS and YYNGEE. Trimming left V 4 bases short and J 0 bases short, with 10 bases between. The CDR3 region is CASSRRQSTNEKLFF. As DNA, the CDR3 is TGTGCCAGCAGCAGACGACAGTCAACTAATGAAAAACTGTTTTTT. Full variable domain (remainder filled in from reference TRBV9 and TRBJ1-4): DSGVTQTPKHLITATGQRVTLRCSPRSGDLSVYWYQQSLDQGLQFLIQYYNGEERAKGNILERFSAQQFPDLHSELNLSSLELGDSALYFCASSRRQSTNEKLFFGSGTQLSVL.

The genes are TRBV27 and TRBJ2-2, with TRBD2 matching over 12 bases. Trimming removed 4 bases from V and 5 bases from J; junction bases left unmatched: 5. From germline, CDR1 is MNHEY and CDR2 SMNVEV (reference sequence). This CDR3 has 16 amino acids. CDR3 sequence (DNA): TGTGCCAGCAGTTCGACTAGCGGGAGTGGAACCGGGGAGCTGTTTTTT. It yields the protein CASSSTSGSGTGELFF.

The chain recombines TRBV6-6 with TRBJ2-3, with 7 bases identical to TRBD1. The CDR3 spans 15 residues. CDR1 MNHNY and CDR2 SVGAGI come from the germline V gene (reference sequence). J was trimmed by 2 bases and V by 5 bases; bases with no gene match: 7. The CDR3 region is CASSRTGRDTDTQYF. In nucleotides, the CDR3 is TGTGCCAGCAGTCGGACAGGTCGGGACACAGATACGCAGTATTTT.

The chain couples TRBV6-1 to TRBJ1-5, with a possible D match to TRBD1 (5 bases). The ends were cut back, 8 bases at V and 3 bases at J, with 11 bases in the middle. The CDR3 runs 13 residues. Germline V gene lookup returns CDR1 MNHNS and CDR2 SASEGT. For the CDR3, the DNA is TGTGCCAGCGAGACAGCTTCCAATCAGCCCCAGCATTTT. Translated: CASETASNQPQHF.